These T cell receptor beta chains were read from a single sample in a study of blood T cell repertoires in COVID-19. TCRdb keeps only in-frame clones here, not all; method: immunoSEQ multiplex PCR. Seen here are about 80,000 clones, roughly 85% observed once, and the top ten hold roughly 9.1%. The material sequenced was peripheral blood. The receptors originated from a man between 45 and 60 years old with COVID-19, enrolled during active disease. Both conserved end residues are trimmed from each CDR3. Each record gives: J gene, V gene, CDR3 protein.

>TRBJ2-7|TRBV28
ATRPGTGTYEQY
>TRBJ2-5|TRBV6-2/TRBV6-3
ASSTTGGTQY
>TRBJ2-1|TRBV28
ASSFSGTGTHNEQF
>TRBJ2-2|TRBV6-5
ASRSDRGITGELF
>TRBJ1-1|TRBV2
ASSPKGQGRTEAF
>TRBJ2-3|TRBV7-2
ASSFWGGYTDTQY
>TRBJ1-2|TRBV29-1
SVAHRSSDGYT
>TRBJ2-5|TRBV3-1/TRBV3-2
ASSHKETQY
>TRBJ1-1|TRBV28
ASSLDRNKWDNDMNTEAF
>TRBJ2-7|TRBV11-2
ASSYLQGARYEQY
>TRBJ2-4|TRBV4-1
ASSPPGRELAKNIQY
>TRBJ1-5|TRBV19
ASSLRQGMTSNQPQH
>TRBJ1-1|TRBV18
ASSYGTGLNTEAF
>TRBJ1-3|TRBV9
ASSATLSGPGSGNTIY
>TRBJ2-1|TRBV24-1
ATSDGQGGEQF
>TRBJ2-1|TRBV2
ASSEKRGTLRIEQF
>TRBJ2-1|TRBV30
ASVSSPSYNEQF
>TRBJ2-7|TRBV5-1
ASRGTITGEQY
>TRBJ2-7|TRBV5-6
ASSLGVRGYYEQY
>TRBJ2-6|TRBV19
ASSMGGDRMGSGANVLT
>TRBJ2-3|TRBV3-1/TRBV3-2
ASSLRGTDTQY
>TRBJ1-2|TRBV3-1/TRBV3-2
ASSPRGQGTYGYT
>TRBJ2-1|TRBV7-5
ARSLDPTGGLYNEQF
>TRBJ2-4|TRBV2
ASSESWATDIQY
>TRBJ2-5|TRBV5-1
ASSRTSAAETQY
>TRBJ1-5|TRBV7-9
ASSRDGREGDQPQH
>TRBJ2-7|TRBV7-2
ASSLEGGRTYEQY
>TRBJ2-3|TRBV4-2
ASSQERAGGPTDTQY
>TRBJ1-5|TRBV5-8
ASSLVGTGYQPQH
>TRBJ2-1|TRBV24-1
ATSDYGTGELYNEQF
>TRBJ2-2|TRBV7-3
ASSLGTDTGELF
>TRBJ2-7|TRBV7-8
ASSLLRGPHGGGTYEQY
>TRBJ2-7|TRBV6-2/TRBV6-3
ASSRAGGPIYEQY
>TRBJ1-2|TRBV12-3/TRBV12-4
ASSLDRNYGYT
>TRBJ2-5|TRBV11-2
ASSPQGLAGTQETQY